This TCR beta chain was captured in a study of T cells in Graves' hyperthyroidism and ophthalmopathy. Study results and limitations: Blood samples included most of the expanded thyroid clonotypes exceeding 0.001.

Amplified TCR beta CDR3 regions came from RNA transcripts. TCR CDR3 regions were first amplified by RT-PCR with HTBI primers. MiXCR was run by TCRdb on the multiplex PCR reads, yielding one entry per CDR3 protein. The table has roughly 240,000 distinct CDR3 sequences, around 17% seen once. Germline values: CDR1 KGHSH, CDR2 LQKENI. With 3 bases removed from V and 2 bases from J, the gap between germline ends came to 11 bases. The CDR3 extends over 15 amino acids. In this sample, this clonotype turned up many times. Its cognate antigen is unknown. PBMCs were derived from about 9.1 ml fresh peripheral blood.

The sequence derives from a woman aged 18-29 years with Graves' ophthalmopathy. Sequencing used blood. This chain connects TRBV18 to TRBJ2-1; D is possibly TRBD2 (5 bases). Here the CDR3 reads CASSPVLGTYNEQFF. CDR3 sequence (DNA): TGTGCCAGCTCACCCGTACTAGGGACCTACAATGAGCAGTTCTTC.